This record covers a single T cell receptor (beta chain). Its antigen is not identified. The data stem from a study of T cell responses to AZD1222 COVID-19 vaccine. Whole-study findings and limits: Spike-specific TCR breadth and depth rose after two AZD1222 doses. Repertoire sampling happened only post peak T cell response. Donors were largely white British and mainly female; clonal diversity was possibly underestimated. Baseline seropositivity characterized only six AZD1222 recipients.

The data were produced by immunoSEQ multiplex PCR, yet TCRdb's version contains in-frame clones alone and is incomplete. The sample yields roughly 110,000 clones, 92% seen once. The sample in question was peripheral blood, obtained 28 days after the second AZD1222 dose. This clonotype originated in an adult who received the AZD1222 COVID-19 vaccine.

This CDR3 reads CATRAGGYEQYF. As DNA, the CDR3 is TGTGCCACCCGTGCGGGAGGTTACGAGCAGTACTTC. This chain links TRBV6-5 with TRBJ2-7; 8 bases map to TRBD2. CDR1 is MNHEY and CDR2 is SVGAGI in the germline V gene. V lost 10 bases and J lost 4; bases outside the gene matches: 6. The length of the CDR3 is 12 residues.